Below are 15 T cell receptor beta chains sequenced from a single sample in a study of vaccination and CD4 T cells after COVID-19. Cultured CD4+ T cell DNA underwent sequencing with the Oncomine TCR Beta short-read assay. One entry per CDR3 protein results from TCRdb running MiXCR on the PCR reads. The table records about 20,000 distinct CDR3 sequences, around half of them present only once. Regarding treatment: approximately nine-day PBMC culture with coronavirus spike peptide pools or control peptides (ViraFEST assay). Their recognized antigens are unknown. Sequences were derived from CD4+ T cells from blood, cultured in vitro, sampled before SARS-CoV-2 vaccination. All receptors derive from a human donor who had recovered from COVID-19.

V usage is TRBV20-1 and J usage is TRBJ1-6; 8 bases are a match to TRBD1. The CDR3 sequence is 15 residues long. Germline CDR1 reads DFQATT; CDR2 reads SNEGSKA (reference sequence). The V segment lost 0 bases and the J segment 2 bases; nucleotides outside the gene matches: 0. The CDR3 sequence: CSARDRGPYNSPLHF. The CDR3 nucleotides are TGCAGTGCTAGAGACAGGGGGCCCTATAATTCACCCCTCCACTTT.

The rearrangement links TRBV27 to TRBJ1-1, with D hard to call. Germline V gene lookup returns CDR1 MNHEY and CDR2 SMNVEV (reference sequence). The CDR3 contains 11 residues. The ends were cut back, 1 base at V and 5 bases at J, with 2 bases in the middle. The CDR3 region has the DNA TGTGCCAGCAGTTTATTGACTGAAGCTTTCTTT. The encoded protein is CASSLLTEAFF.

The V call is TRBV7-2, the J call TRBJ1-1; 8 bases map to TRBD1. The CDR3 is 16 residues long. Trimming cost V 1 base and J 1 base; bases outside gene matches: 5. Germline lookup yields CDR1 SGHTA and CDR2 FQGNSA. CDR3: CASSLGTGLGNTEAFF. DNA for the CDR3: TGTGCCAGCAGCTTAGGGACAGGGCTTGGGAACACTGAAGCTTTCTTT. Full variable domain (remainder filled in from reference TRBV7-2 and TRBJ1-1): GAGVSQSPSNKVTEKGKDVELRCDPISGHTALYWYRQSLGQGLEFLIYFQGNSAPDKSGLPSDRFSAERTGGSVSTLTIQRTQQEDSAVYLCASSLGTGLGNTEAFFGQGTRLTVV.

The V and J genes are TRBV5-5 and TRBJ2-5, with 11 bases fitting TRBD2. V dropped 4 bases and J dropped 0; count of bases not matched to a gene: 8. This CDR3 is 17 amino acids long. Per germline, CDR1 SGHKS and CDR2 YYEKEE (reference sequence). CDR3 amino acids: CASSLHPSGRNQETQYF. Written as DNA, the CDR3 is TGTGCCAGCAGCCTCCACCCTAGCGGGAGGAACCAAGAGACCCAGTACTTC.

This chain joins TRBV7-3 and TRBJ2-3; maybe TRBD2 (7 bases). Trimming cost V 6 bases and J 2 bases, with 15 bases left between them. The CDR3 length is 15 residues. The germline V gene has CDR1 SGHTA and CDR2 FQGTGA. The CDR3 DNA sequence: TGTGCCAGCAGTTCTGGGGGGGCGAACACAGATACGCAGTATTTT. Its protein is CASSSGGANTDTQYF.

The CDR3: CASSSQGTNSNQPQHF. The CDR3 DNA is TGTGCCAGCAGTTCTCAGGGGACGAATAGCAATCAGCCCCAGCATTTT. The J gene is TRBJ1-5, the V gene TRBV12-3 or TRBV12-4; tentative D call: TRBD1 (6 bases). V lost 4 bases and J lost 0, with 13 bases in between. The CDR3 extends over 16 amino acids.

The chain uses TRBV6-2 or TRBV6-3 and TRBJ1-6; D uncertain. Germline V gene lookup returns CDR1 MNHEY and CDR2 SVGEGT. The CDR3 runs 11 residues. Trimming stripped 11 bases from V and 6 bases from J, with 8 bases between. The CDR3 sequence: CASSANSPLHF. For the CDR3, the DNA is TGTGCCTCCAGCGCTAATTCACCCCTCCACTTT.

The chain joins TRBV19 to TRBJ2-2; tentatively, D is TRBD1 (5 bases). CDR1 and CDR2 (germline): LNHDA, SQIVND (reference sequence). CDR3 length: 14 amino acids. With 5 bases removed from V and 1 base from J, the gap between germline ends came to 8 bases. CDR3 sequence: CASSHGQNTGELFF. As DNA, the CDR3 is TGTGCCAGTAGTCACGGACAGAACACCGGGGAGCTGTTTTTT.

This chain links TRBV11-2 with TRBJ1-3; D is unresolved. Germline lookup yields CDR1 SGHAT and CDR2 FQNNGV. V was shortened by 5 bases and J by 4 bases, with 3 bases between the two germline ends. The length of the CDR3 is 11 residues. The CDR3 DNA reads TGTGCCAGCAGCGAAGGAAACACCATATATTTT. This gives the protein CASSEGNTIYF.

CDR3 DNA: TGTGCCATCAGATCACAGGGGGAAGGCACTGAAGCTTTCTTT. Its protein product is CAIRSQGEGTEAFF. The rearrangement links TRBV10-3 to TRBJ1-1; 8 bases fit TRBD1. The CDR3 covers 14 residues. J lost 4 bases, V lost 6 bases, and 7 bases had no gene match. CDR1 is ENHRY and CDR2 is SYGVKD in the germline V gene.

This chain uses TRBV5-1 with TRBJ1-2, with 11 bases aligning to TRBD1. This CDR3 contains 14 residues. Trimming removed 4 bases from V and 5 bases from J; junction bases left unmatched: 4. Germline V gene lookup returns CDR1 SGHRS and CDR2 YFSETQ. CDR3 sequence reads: CASSVDRGPYGYTF. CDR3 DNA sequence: TGCGCCAGCAGCGTGGACAGGGGGCCATATGGCTACACCTTC. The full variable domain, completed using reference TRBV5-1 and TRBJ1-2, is KAGVTQTPRYLIKTRGQQVTLSCSPISGHRSVSWYQQTPGQGLQFLFEYFSETQRNKGNFPGRFSGRQFSNSRSEMNVSTLELGDSALYLCASSVDRGPYGYTFGSGTRLTVV.

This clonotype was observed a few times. CDR3 sequence: CASSPTSNTEAFF. For the CDR3, the DNA is TGTGCCAGCTCACCAACCTCGAACACTGAAGCTTTCTTT. The chain uses TRBV18 and TRBJ1-1; D remains unclear. The CDR3 runs to 13 residues. V was clipped by 2 bases and J by 1 base, with 5 bases between them. Germline-derived CDR1 and CDR2 are KGHSH and LQKENI.

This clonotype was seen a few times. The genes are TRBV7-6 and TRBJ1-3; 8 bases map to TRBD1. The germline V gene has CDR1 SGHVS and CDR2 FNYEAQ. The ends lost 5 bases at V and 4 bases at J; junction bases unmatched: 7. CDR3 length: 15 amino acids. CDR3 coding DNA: TGTGCCAGCAGCCAAGGACAGGGAACGGGAAACACCATATATTTT. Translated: CASSQGQGTGNTIYF.

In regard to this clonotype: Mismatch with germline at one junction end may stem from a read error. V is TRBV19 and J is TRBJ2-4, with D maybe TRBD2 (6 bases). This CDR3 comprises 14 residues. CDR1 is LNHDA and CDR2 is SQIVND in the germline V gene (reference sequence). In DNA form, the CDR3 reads TGTGCCAGTAGTCTAGATAGGGAGGTAAACATTCAGTACTTC. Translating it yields CASSLDREVNIQYF.

The CDR3 nucleotides are TGCAGTGCTAGGCAGGGGGCGTCGGGAACTGAAGCTTTCTTT. It specifies CSARQGASGTEAFF. The V and J genes are TRBV20-1 and TRBJ1-1; the match to TRBD1 covers 8 bases. V shed 3 bases and J 5 bases; nucleotides not matched to a gene: 8. CDR3 length equals 14 residues. Germline loops: CDR1 DFQATT, CDR2 SNEGSKA (reference sequence).